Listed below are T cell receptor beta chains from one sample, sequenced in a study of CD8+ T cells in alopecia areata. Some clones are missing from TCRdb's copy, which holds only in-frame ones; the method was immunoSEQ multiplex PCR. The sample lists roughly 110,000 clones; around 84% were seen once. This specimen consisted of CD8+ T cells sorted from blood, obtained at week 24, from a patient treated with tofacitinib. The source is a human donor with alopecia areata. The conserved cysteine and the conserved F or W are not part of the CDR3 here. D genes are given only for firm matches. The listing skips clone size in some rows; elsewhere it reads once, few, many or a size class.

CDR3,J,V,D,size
ASSLSGGETQY,TRBJ2-5,TRBV7-6,.,once
ASTLSLFTDTQY,TRBJ2-3,TRBV11-2,.,.
ASSLWAPWTATKGSEQY,TRBJ2-7,TRBV27,.,few
ASSLYQETQY,TRBJ2-5,TRBV28,.,few
SVDRENTGELF,TRBJ2-2,TRBV29-1,TRBD1,once
ASSADRGDYEQY,TRBJ2-7,TRBV5-1,TRBD1,.
ASSYTGTGVTDTQY,TRBJ2-3,TRBV6-5,TRBD1,.
ASSLEWTLANSGANVLT,TRBJ2-6,TRBV5-6,.,once
SVEVRDGDTQY,TRBJ2-3,TRBV29-1,.,.
ASSYSGGGQDEQF,TRBJ2-1,TRBV6-6,TRBD2,.
ASSASGIHEQY,TRBJ2-7,TRBV6-1,.,.
ASSLTSGGAGEQF,TRBJ2-1,TRBV14,TRBD2,.
ASSISSGTEAF,TRBJ1-1,TRBV19,.,.
ASSLSGVTEAF,TRBJ1-1,TRBV11-2,.,.
ASSMSRVAEAF,TRBJ1-1,TRBV19,.,.
SVDKTVNTEAF,TRBJ1-1,TRBV29-1,.,.
ASSPSGGNTGELF,TRBJ2-2,TRBV6-5,TRBD2,.
ASSLTSGAYNEQF,TRBJ2-1,TRBV6-5,TRBD2,.
ASSQGQGTGELF,TRBJ2-2,TRBV4-3,TRBD1,.
ASSRGSSYEQY,TRBJ2-7,TRBV18,.,.
ASTDRVDGYT,TRBJ1-2,TRBV6-1,TRBD1,.
ASSFDASGEQY,TRBJ2-7,TRBV5-6,.,once
ASSPIGLANQDTQY,TRBJ2-3,TRBV7-9,TRBD2,.
ASSYYTGGQETQY,TRBJ2-5,TRBV27,TRBD1,.
ASSQAVGQTQETQY,TRBJ2-5,TRBV13,.,.
AWRGWGRDTQY,TRBJ2-3,TRBV30,.,.
ASSSYQTEFLNYGYT,TRBJ1-2,TRBV5-6,.,.
ASSNENEQY,TRBJ2-7,TRBV6-4,.,.
ATSREASGGLTDTQY,TRBJ2-3,TRBV15,TRBD2,.
ASSRYQRGGREDTQY,TRBJ2-3,TRBV4-2,TRBD2,.
ASIGQGAAYEQY,TRBJ2-7,TRBV6-6,TRBD1,.
ASTPYSGGTDTQY,TRBJ2-3,TRBV9,TRBD2,.
ASSELAGNTDTQY,TRBJ2-3,TRBV10-2,.,.
ASRTIGADTQY,TRBJ2-3,TRBV7-9,.,.
ASRLAVTGELF,TRBJ2-2,TRBV27,TRBD2,.
ASSQNSTMNEKLF,TRBJ1-4,TRBV23-1,.,.
ASSGGQGSYEQY,TRBJ2-7,TRBV5-1,TRBD1,.
ASSQEQGAQYNEQF,TRBJ2-1,TRBV4-1,TRBD1,.
ASRGQYTGELF,TRBJ2-2,TRBV7-6,.,.
ASSFVGAGAEQY,TRBJ2-7,TRBV11-2,.,few
ASLRGSSGNTIY,TRBJ1-3,TRBV2,.,.
ASSLGTAIQY,TRBJ2-7,TRBV5-1,.,.
SVGVVQGRSTDTQY,TRBJ2-3,TRBV29-1,.,.
AWSVGTGAMGEQF,TRBJ2-1,TRBV30,TRBD1,few
AWSVRAKNIQY,TRBJ2-4,TRBV30,.,.
SVRGGNTGELF,TRBJ2-2,TRBV29-1,.,few
SAMTGGDNEQF,TRBJ2-1,TRBV29-1,TRBD1,.
ASSFRDGYGYT,TRBJ1-2,TRBV27,.,.
ASSWTSKAGELF,TRBJ2-2,TRBV6-5,TRBD2,.
ASGSSNQPQH,TRBJ1-5,TRBV2,.,.
ASSFGQGADTQY,TRBJ2-3,TRBV5-4,TRBD1,.
ASSFLQRTGFYEQY,TRBJ2-7,TRBV7-9,TRBD1,.
ASSDWAVAEKETQY,TRBJ2-5,TRBV6-4,.,.
ASSGDKRGETQY,TRBJ2-5,TRBV27,.,.
ASSLVGGETQY,TRBJ2-5,TRBV7-6,.,.
ASSPSILAGQNTGELF,TRBJ2-2,TRBV4-1,TRBD2,.
ASSFLSGGGYGYT,TRBJ1-2,TRBV27,.,.
ASSNHGRTGELF,TRBJ2-2,TRBV7-9,.,.